This T cell receptor beta chain is from a study of control samples from healthy donors and cancer patients. The table came from immunoSEQ multiplex PCR; TCRdb's copy has only in-frame clones and leaves some out. The repertoire holds more than 95,000 clones, with more than 70% as singletons. With 6 bases removed from V and 0 bases from J, the gap between germline ends came to 7 bases. This CDR3 comprises 13 residues. CDR1 and CDR2 (germline): ENHRY, SYGVKD. This clonotype was obtained from a woman in her 70s in good health. Sequencing input: blood. The V gene is TRBV10-3, the J gene TRBJ2-3; D not certain. CDR3 in DNA: TGTGCCATCAGGGGTGCTAGCACAGATACGCAGTATTTT. The encoded protein is CAIRGASTDTQYF.